This passage covers 16 T cell receptor beta chains from one sample sequenced in a study of blood T cell repertoires in COVID-19. Clones were sequenced by immunoSEQ multiplex PCR, and TCRdb holds only the in-frame ones, with some missing. The table shows just under 350,000 clones, with over 70% occurring only once. Sequenced sample: peripheral blood. The receptors were sampled from a woman aged 50 to 60 with COVID-19, enrolled during active disease.

Note on this clone: Other nucleotide sequences from this sample produce the same CDR3. V usage is TRBV5-1 and J usage is TRBJ2-5; D possibly corresponds to TRBD1 (5 bases). This CDR3 region has 12 residues. V was clipped by 5 bases and J by 5 bases, with 10 bases between them. The germline gives CDR1 SGHRS, CDR2 YFSETQ. The CDR3 bases are TGCGCCAGCAGTCTGGCAGGGGAGACCCAGTACTTC. Translation: CASSLAGETQYF.

J is TRBJ1-2 and V is TRBV29-1; 8 bases match TRBD1. This CDR3 comprises 14 residues. The trim removed 3 bases at V and 6 bases at J, leaving 9 bases unmatched. Looked up from germline, CDR1 is SQVTM and CDR2 is ANQGSEA. The CDR3 sequence is CSVERTGQGDGYTF. The CDR3 nucleotides read TGCAGCGTTGAGAGGACAGGGCAGGGGGATGGCTACACCTTC. The variable domain in full, with the rest retrieved from reference TRBV29-1 and TRBJ1-2, is SAVISQKPSRDICQRGTSLTIQCQVDSQVTMMFWYRQQPGQSLTLIATANQGSEATYESGFVIDKFPISRPNLTFSTLTVSNMSPEDSSIYLCSVERTGQGDGYTFGSGTRLTVV.

This clone was seen more than once but under ten times. The rearrangement links TRBV29-1 to TRBJ2-7; D might be TRBD1 (5 bases). Trimming stripped 1 base from V and 4 bases from J, with 8 bases between. Germline V gene data show CDR1 as SQVTM and CDR2 as ANQGSEA. The CDR3 length is 12 residues. This CDR3 reads CSVEGSGYEQYF. Here the CDR3 DNA reads TGCAGCGTTGAAGGTTCAGGGTACGAGCAGTACTTC.

V gene TRBV3-1 (or the pseudogene TRBV3-2) combines with J gene TRBJ2-7; TRBD2 is a possible D gene (5 bases). Trimming cost V 6 bases and J 5 bases, with 14 bases left between them. Per the germline V gene, CDR1 is LGHDT and CDR2 is YNNKEL (reference sequence). The CDR3 runs 13 residues. The CDR3 sequence is CASRAGSVDEQYF. For the CDR3, the DNA is TGTGCCAGCAGGGCTGGGAGTGTCGACGAGCAGTACTTC.

J is TRBJ2-7 and V is TRBV6-2 or TRBV6-3; a weak D match, TRBD2 (6 bases). CDR3 length equals 14 residues. V shed 4 bases and J shed 1 base, with 11 bases lying between them. Germline-derived CDR1 and CDR2 are MNHEY and SVGEGT. CDR3 protein: CASSSGLASYEQYF. The CDR3 bases are TGTGCCAGCAGTTCAGGGCTAGCGTCCTACGAGCAGTACTTC.

The V gene is TRBV11-2, the J gene TRBJ1-1; the match to TRBD1 covers 8 bases. J was trimmed by 1 base and V by 1 base; bases with no gene match: 2. The CDR3 runs to 15 residues. The V gene's germline CDR1 is SGHAT and CDR2 FQNNGV. CDR3 sequence reads: CASSLGGTGNTEAFF. The CDR3 coding sequence is TGTGCCAGCAGCTTAGGTGGGACAGGGAACACTGAAGCTTTCTTT.

The rearrangement uses TRBV4-1 and TRBJ1-1; D might be TRBD1 (5 bases). There are 16 residues in the CDR3. Germline V gives CDR1 MGHRA, CDR2 YSYEKL. V was shortened by 2 bases and J by 3 bases, with 16 bases between the two germline ends. For the CDR3, the DNA is TGCGCCAGCAGCCAATCAGGGTGGCTTCGGGACACTGAAGCTTTCTTT. Protein: CASSQSGWLRDTEAFF.

The chain is built from TRBV19 and TRBJ2-5, with D tentatively TRBD2 (5 bases). Germline loops: CDR1 LNHDA, CDR2 SQIVND (reference sequence). The V and J ends lost 3 bases and 0 bases respectively, with 8 bases between them. The CDR3 is 14 amino acids. Here the CDR3 reads CASSMLRDQETQYF. The CDR3 DNA reads as TGTGCCAGTAGTATGTTGCGGGACCAAGAGACCCAGTACTTC.

The rearrangement uses TRBV5-4 and TRBJ2-7; 9 bases map to TRBD1. After removal of 0 bases from V and 5 bases from J, the junction contained 3 bases not matched to a gene. The CDR3 runs to 14 residues. The germline V gene has CDR1 SGHNT and CDR2 YYREEE (reference sequence). CDR3 loop: CASSLDRGRNEQYF. Written as DNA, the CDR3 is TGTGCCAGCAGCTTGGACAGGGGGCGCAACGAGCAGTACTTC.

The chain carries TRBV5-1 and TRBJ1-1, with 7 nucleotides matching TRBD1. V lost 0 bases to trimming and J lost 8 bases; unmatched junction nucleotides: 4. The CDR3 is 13 residues long. In germline, CDR1 is SGHRS, CDR2 YFSETQ. The CDR3: CASSLGTGREAFF. CDR3 DNA sequence: TGCGCCAGCAGCTTGGGGACAGGTCGGGAAGCTTTCTTT. The whole variable domain, remainder taken from reference TRBV5-1 and TRBJ1-1, is KAGVTQTPRYLIKTRGQQVTLSCSPISGHRSVSWYQQTPGQGLQFLFEYFSETQRNKGNFPGRFSGRQFSNSRSEMNVSTLELGDSALYLCASSLGTGREAFFGQGTRLTVV.

The CDR3 protein is CASSQGLGTGVGYGYTF. The DNA for the CDR3 is TGTGCCAGCAGCCAAGGACTCGGGACAGGGGTAGGCTATGGCTACACCTTC. V and J are TRBV3-1 (or the pseudogene TRBV3-2) and TRBJ1-2; TRBD1 aligns across 10 bases. Germline V gene data show CDR1 as LGHDT and CDR2 as YNNKEL (reference sequence). The CDR3 runs to 17 residues. J was trimmed by 4 bases and V by 1 base; bases with no gene match: 9.

This clone was counted a single time. The genes are TRBV5-6 and TRBJ2-3; D might be TRBD1 (6 bases). The CDR3 contains 17 residues. Trimming removed 0 bases at V and 5 bases at J, with 19 bases between. CDR1 is SGHDT, CDR2 YYEEEE, per germline. The CDR3 nucleotides read TGTGCCAGCAGCTTGGGGATCCAGCAGGGGCCGAGAGATACGCAGTATTTT. It translates to CASSLGIQQGPRDTQYF.

The chain combines TRBV6-5 with TRBJ2-2; 7 bases agree with TRBD1. This CDR3 has 13 residues. V trimming: 2 bases; J trimming: 6 bases; junction bases outside the gene matches: 0. CDR1 and CDR2 from the germline V gene are MNHEY and SVGAGI. The CDR3 here is CASSYQGAGELFF. The CDR3 coding sequence is TGTGCCAGCAGTTACCAGGGGGCCGGGGAGCTGTTTTTT.

V is TRBV19 and J is TRBJ2-1; 11 bases fit TRBD1. V shed 7 bases and J 4 bases; nucleotides not matched to a gene: 9. From germline, CDR1 is LNHDA and CDR2 SQIVND (reference sequence). The CDR3 runs to 16 residues. The CDR3 coding sequence is TGTGCCAGTATGGGGGAGGACAGGGGGCTTTACAATGAGCAGTTCTTC. Amino acids: CASMGEDRGLYNEQFF.

The chain joins TRBV25-1 to TRBJ2-7, with D possibly matching TRBD2 (6 bases). Per the germline V gene, CDR1 is MGHDK and CDR2 is SYGVNS. The CDR3 is made up of 14 amino acids. V was clipped by 7 bases and J by 1 base, with 14 bases between them. CDR3 in amino acids: CASTLQGGSYEQYF. The DNA of the CDR3 is TGTGCCAGCACATTGCAGGGAGGATCCTACGAGCAGTACTTC.

This clone was recorded only once. The V gene is TRBV18, the J gene TRBJ2-2; 9 bases line up with TRBD2. V dropped 8 bases and J dropped 5; count of bases not matched to a gene: 6. The CDR3 runs 14 residues. Germline CDR1 KGHSH, CDR2 LQKENI. CDR3 in DNA: TGTGCCAGCCCTAGCGGGGTTCGGACCGGGGAGCTGTTTTTT. Translated, it gives CASPSGVRTGELFF.